Shown below are 30 T cell receptor beta chains from a single sample sequenced in a study of OX40 agonist ivuxolimab in advanced cancers. The repertoire was sequenced with immunoSEQ multiplex PCR; TCRdb's copy has only in-frame clones and lacks some. The sample contains over 75,000 clones, approximately 90% of which appear only once. The sample consisted of CD4+ or CD8+ T cells sorted from blood, taken in a trial of the OX40 agonist ivuxolimab. Every receptor here comes from an adult with an advanced solid tumor such as melanoma, head and neck, liver or kidney cancer.

On this clone itself: The same CDR3 also results from other DNA sequences found in this sample. The chain joins TRBV7-2 to TRBJ1-3; D might be TRBD1 (5 bases). CDR1 SGHTA and CDR2 FQGNSA come from the germline V gene. The CDR3 extends over 15 amino acids. The V end was cut by 1 base, the J end by 2 bases, with 9 bases between. As DNA, the CDR3 is TGTGCCAGCAGCTTAGTGTCGGGGGCTGGAAACACCATATATTTT. Translating gives CASSLVSGAGNTIYF.

The chain carries TRBV28 and TRBJ2-5; D is uncertain. This CDR3 region has 13 residues. CDR1 MDHEN and CDR2 SYDVKM come from the germline V gene. V gave up 5 bases and J gave up 2 bases, with 9 bases separating them. The DNA for the CDR3 is TGTGCCAGCAGTAATCAGGTGCAAGAGACCCAGTACTTC. This gives the protein CASSNQVQETQYF.

The V and J genes are TRBV18 and TRBJ2-3; a weak D match, TRBD1 (7 bases). Trimming took 7 bases from V and 4 from J, leaving 21 bases between them. The germline V gene encodes CDR1 KGHSH and CDR2 LQKENI. The CDR3 runs to 16 residues. CDR3 region: CASFTGGGGRADTQYF. CDR3 nucleotides: TGTGCCAGCTTCACCGGAGGAGGGGGCAGGGCAGATACGCAGTATTTT.

This sequence joins TRBV5-4 and TRBJ1-5; no reliable D call. CDR3 size: 14 residues. In germline, CDR1 is SGHNT, CDR2 YYREEE (reference sequence). V lost 2 bases and J 1 base, leaving 7 bases between the germline ends. This CDR3 reads CASSLGGSNQPQHF. For the CDR3, the DNA is TGTGCCAGCAGCTTAGGCGGAAGCAATCAGCCCCAGCATTTT.

The chain employs TRBV2 and TRBJ2-3; 11 bases are a match to TRBD2. Looked up from germline, CDR1 is SNHLY and CDR2 is FYNNEI. The CDR3 runs to 14 residues. The V gene end was trimmed by 4 bases and the J gene end by 4 bases; junction bases not matched to a gene: 1. This chain's CDR3 is CASSAGLAADTQYF. The CDR3 DNA is TGTGCCAGCAGTGCGGGACTAGCGGCAGATACGCAGTATTTT.

V and J are TRBV28 and TRBJ2-5; 8 bases match TRBD2. The J segment lost 4 bases and the V segment lost 3 bases, leaving 7 bases of the junction unmatched. This CDR3 region has 15 residues. Germline V gene lookup returns CDR1 MDHEN and CDR2 SYDVKM. Here the CDR3 DNA reads TGTGCCAGCAGTTTTCGCCCGGGACTAGGAGAGACCCAGTACTTC. Protein sequence: CASSFRPGLGETQYF.

This clone was found once. This chain connects TRBV2 to TRBJ1-1; D call uncertain. V gave up 2 bases and J gave up 7 bases, with 11 bases separating them. The CDR3 totals 13 residues. Germline values: CDR1 SNHLY, CDR2 FYNNEI. CDR3 in amino acids: CASSETSIREAFF. The CDR3 DNA reads TGTGCCAGCAGTGAAACCAGTATCCGTGAAGCTTTCTTT.

The gene calls are TRBV5-6 and TRBJ2-1; tentative D call: TRBD2 (6 bases). Germline V CDR1 and CDR2: SGHDT, YYEEEE. Trimming left V 4 bases short and J 0 bases short, with 14 bases between. The CDR3 runs to 16 residues. The CDR3: CASSRRGLSSYNEQFF. The CDR3 DNA follows: TGTGCCAGCAGCCGGCGGGGACTCTCCTCCTACAATGAGCAGTTCTTC.

This chain joins TRBV6-6 and TRBJ1-2, with 8 bases that match TRBD1. CDR1 and CDR2 (germline): MNHNY, SVGAGI (reference sequence). After removal of 5 bases from V and 4 bases from J, the junction contained 3 bases not matched to a gene. The CDR3 runs 13 residues. The DNA of the CDR3 is TGTGCCAGCAGTCTAGACAGGGGCTATGGCTACACCTTC. Translating it yields CASSLDRGYGYTF.

The chain has TRBV4-2 and TRBJ2-3, with 10 positions matching TRBD1. The CDR3 totals 15 residues. The V gene end was trimmed by 3 bases and the J gene end by 3 bases; junction bases not matched to a gene: 3. The V gene's germline CDR1 is LGHNA and CDR2 YNFKEQ. As DNA, the CDR3 is TGTGCCAGCAGCCAGGACAGGGGGGTTACAGATACGCAGTATTTT. Translated: CASSQDRGVTDTQYF.

This chain connects TRBV2 to TRBJ2-2; a possible D gene is TRBD2 (5 bases). The CDR3 contains 14 residues. V shed 6 bases and J shed 4 bases, with 12 bases lying between them. Germline V gene lookup returns CDR1 SNHLY and CDR2 FYNNEI. Here the CDR3 DNA reads TGTGCCAGCAGCACGCGGGCGAGCACCGGGGAGCTGTTTTTT. This encodes CASSTRASTGELFF.

V gene TRBV5-1 combines with J gene TRBJ2-3; D perhaps matches TRBD2 (6 bases). The CDR3 spans 16 residues. Germline values: CDR1 SGHRS, CDR2 YFSETQ. Trimming cost V 4 bases and J 1 base, with 16 bases left between them. CDR3 in DNA: TGCGCCAGCAGCACGGGACCCACGGGAGGCACAGATACGCAGTATTTT. It encodes CASSTGPTGGTDTQYF.

This chain links TRBV6-1 with TRBJ2-4; D not certain. This CDR3 has 13 amino acids. V was cut by 6 bases and J by 2 bases, with 8 bases left in between. The germline V gene encodes CDR1 MNHNS and CDR2 SASEGT. The chain's CDR3 is CASRLETKNIQYF. In DNA, the CDR3 is TGTGCCAGCAGGCTGGAGACCAAAAACATTCAGTACTTC.

The chain combines TRBV28 with TRBJ2-1; D not certain. Germline loops: CDR1 MDHEN, CDR2 SYDVKM. The length of the CDR3 is 16 residues. The germline V and J ends were trimmed by 6 bases and 0 bases, with 15 bases remaining between them. The CDR3 DNA sequence: TGTGCCAGCAGCCCCCCGAGGCCTCGCTCCTACAATGAGCAGTTCTTC. It is translated as CASSPPRPRSYNEQFF.

This clone was recorded a few times. CDR3 loop: CASSPGRQWPQHF. In nucleotides, the CDR3 is TGTGCCAGCTCACCGGGACGGCAGTGGCCCCAGCATTTT. The rearrangement uses TRBV18 and TRBJ1-5; D is perhaps TRBD1 (5 bases). Trimming left V 3 bases short and J 9 bases short, with 12 bases between. The CDR3 spans 13 residues. Germline V gene sequence: CDR1 KGHSH, CDR2 LQKENI.

The V call is TRBV7-9, the J call TRBJ2-1; D is possibly TRBD1 (5 bases). Germline V CDR1 and CDR2: SEHNR, FQNEAQ (reference sequence). This CDR3 spans 14 amino acids. Trimming cost V 5 bases and J 0 bases, with 8 bases left between them. The CDR3 region is CASSGQSSYNEQFF. The CDR3 DNA sequence: TGTGCCAGCAGCGGACAAAGCTCCTACAATGAGCAGTTCTTC.

V and J are TRBV5-4 and TRBJ2-3, with D tentatively TRBD1 (6 bases). CDR1 SGHNT and CDR2 YYREEE come from the germline V gene (reference sequence). This CDR3 has 13 residues. V was trimmed by 4 bases and J by 5 bases, leaving 11 bases between them. The CDR3 coding sequence is TGTGCCAGCAGCAAACAGGGTGGAGATACGCAGTATTTT. Translating gives CASSKQGGDTQYF.

The chain combines TRBV5-1 with TRBJ2-3, with 16 bases lining up with TRBD2. Germline loops: CDR1 SGHRS, CDR2 YFSETQ. This CDR3 has 17 residues. V gave up 3 bases and J gave up 2 bases; unmatched junction bases: 3. The CDR3 region is CASSSGTSGRATDTQYF. CDR3 bases: TGCGCCAGCAGCTCGGGGACTAGCGGGAGGGCCACAGATACGCAGTATTTT.

The chain carries TRBV27 and TRBJ2-7; 11 nucleotides align to TRBD2. This CDR3 is 15 amino acids long. J lost 4 bases, V lost 2 bases, and 4 bases had no gene match. The germline CDR1 and CDR2 sequences are MNHEY and SMNVEV (reference sequence). Written as DNA, the CDR3 is TGTGCCAGCAGTTTAGGGGCTAGCGGGGGGTACGAGCAGTACTTC. As protein: CASSLGASGGYEQYF.

The chain employs TRBV2 and TRBJ2-7, with TRBD1 matching over 11 bases. From germline, CDR1 is SNHLY and CDR2 FYNNEI. J lost 2 bases, V lost 7 bases, and 4 bases had no gene match. The CDR3 loop spans 14 amino acids. The CDR3 is CASNPDRGPYEQYF. CDR3 nucleotide sequence: TGTGCCAGCAACCCGGACAGGGGGCCCTACGAGCAGTACTTC.

The rearrangement links TRBV28 to TRBJ1-4; 7 bases fit TRBD1. Germline V lookup: CDR1 MDHEN, CDR2 SYDVKM. V lost 5 bases to trimming and J lost 3 bases; unmatched junction nucleotides: 6. This CDR3 contains 15 residues. The CDR3 nucleotides read TGTGCCAGCAGTGAACAGGGGCAGTCTAATGAAAAACTGTTTTTT. Amino acids: CASSEQGQSNEKLFF.

V and J are TRBV27 and TRBJ2-1; 13 nucleotides agree with TRBD2. The trim removed 4 bases at V and 10 bases at J, leaving 13 bases unmatched. The CDR3 runs to 17 residues. The germline V gene encodes CDR1 MNHEY and CDR2 SMNVEV (reference sequence). CDR3 loop: CASSSKGTSGRANEQFF. The CDR3 bases are TGTGCCAGCAGTTCTAAGGGCACTAGCGGGAGGGCCAACGAGCAGTTCTTC.

CDR3 sequence: CASSVVGTSHEQYF. CDR3 DNA sequence: TGTGCCAGCAGCGTAGTCGGGACTAGCCACGAGCAGTACTTC. The chain has TRBV9 and TRBJ2-7, with 9 bases matching TRBD2. Germline V lookup: CDR1 SGDLS, CDR2 YYNGEE. CDR3 size: 14 residues. The trim removed 0 bases at V and 5 bases at J, leaving 3 bases unmatched.

The chain joins TRBV5-6 to TRBJ2-7, with a possible D match to TRBD2 (10 bases). This CDR3 is built from 19 residues. V dropped 4 bases and J dropped 4 bases, with 30 bases sitting between them. The germline CDR1 and CDR2 sequences are SGHDT and YYEEEE. CDR3 DNA sequence: TGTGCCAGCAGCGATAACAGGGGGCGCGCAGCGGGAGGGCGGTACGAGCAGTACTTC. It specifies CASSDNRGRAAGGRYEQYF. The full variable domain, its missing parts supplied by reference TRBV5-6 and TRBJ2-7, is DAGVTQSPTHLIKTRGQQVTLRCSPKSGHDTVSWYQQALGQGPQFIFQYYEEEERQRGNFPDRFSGHQFPNYSSELNVNALLLGDSALYLCASSDNRGRAAGGRYEQYFGPGTRLTVT.

The V gene is TRBV11-2, the J gene TRBJ2-7; a possible D gene is TRBD1 (6 bases). Germline V CDR1 and CDR2: SGHAT, FQNNGV. V was clipped by 5 bases and J by 2 bases, with 13 bases between them. The CDR3 extends over 14 amino acids. The CDR3 bases are TGTGCCAGCAGCCCTCAAGGGGGACCCTACGAGCAGTACTTC. Its protein product is CASSPQGGPYEQYF.

V usage is TRBV27 and J usage is TRBJ1-2, with D unclear. Germline CDR1 reads MNHEY; CDR2 reads SMNVEV (reference sequence). This CDR3 contains 14 residues. Trimming took off 0 bases at V and 8 bases at J, with 13 bases between the two ends. This CDR3 is CASSLSRGAGGYTF. In nucleotides, the CDR3 is TGTGCCAGCAGTTTATCACGGGGAGCAGGAGGCTACACCTTC.

The V call is TRBV19, the J call TRBJ2-7; D is unclear. Germline V gives CDR1 LNHDA, CDR2 SQIVND (reference sequence). CDR3 length: 14 amino acids. V dropped 1 base and J dropped 0 bases, with 7 bases sitting between them. CDR3: CASSIAGLSYEQYF. The CDR3 DNA follows: TGTGCCAGTAGTATAGCCGGGCTCTCCTACGAGCAGTACTTC.

The rearrangement uses TRBV5-1 and TRBJ1-2, with TRBD1 as a possible D gene (6 bases). The CDR3 consists of 12 residues. Germline CDR1 is SGHRS and CDR2 is YFSETQ. Trimming took 0 bases from V and 8 from J, leaving 8 bases between them. The CDR3 region has the DNA TGCGCCAGCAGCTTGGACAGGGCGGGCTACACCTTC. It codes for CASSLDRAGYTF. Combining the CDR3 with reference TRBV5-1 and TRBJ1-2 gives the whole variable domain KAGVTQTPRYLIKTRGQQVTLSCSPISGHRSVSWYQQTPGQGLQFLFEYFSETQRNKGNFPGRFSGRQFSNSRSEMNVSTLELGDSALYLCASSLDRAGYTFGSGTRLTVV.

The chain has TRBV5-1 and TRBJ1-4; no clear D. The CDR3 spans 15 residues. Between the trimmed V and J ends, which lost 0 bases and 6 bases, there was a span of 12 bases. Germline CDR1 SGHRS, CDR2 YFSETQ. The CDR3 nucleotides read TGCGCCAGCAGCTTGGATCCCGGGAGCTATGAAAAACTGTTTTTT. Its translation: CASSLDPGSYEKLFF.

This CDR3 is CAISDPGLRGLYEQYF. The CDR3 nucleotides read TGTGCCATCAGTGACCCGGGACTTAGGGGCCTCTACGAGCAGTACTTC. V and J are TRBV10-3 and TRBJ2-7; the D gene is possibly TRBD2 (6 bases). The CDR3 has 16 residues. V gave up 3 bases and J gave up 3 bases, with 18 bases separating them. Per germline, CDR1 ENHRY and CDR2 SYGVKD.